This TCR beta chain is drawn from a study of blood T cell repertoires in COVID-19. Per the original data handling: Scientists estimated how many nucleated cells there were by amplifying reference gene primers. Here immunoSEQ multiplex PCR was the method, and the copy in TCRdb shows in-frame clones only, minus some. V, J and clone size were drawn from that table, and D and trimming were deduced from the DNA. The table records more than 85,000 clones, about 89% of them present only once. CDR3 length equals 16 residues. From germline, CDR1 is LNHDA and CDR2 SQIVND (reference sequence). Trimming removed 5 bases at V and 5 bases at J, with 21 bases between.

The source material was peripheral blood. This clonotype was obtained from an older woman with acute or convalescent COVID-19. The V and J genes are TRBV19 and TRBJ1-2; D is perhaps TRBD1 (6 bases). The CDR3 is CASSWSGTKDPYGYTF. The DNA of the CDR3 is TGTGCCAGTAGTTGGTCCGGGACAAAAGATCCATATGGCTACACCTTC.